This TCR beta chain is drawn from a study of early T cells in non-severe SARS-CoV-2 infection. Study information: RNA in bulk from unsorted whole blood was sequenced, and chains were unpaired.

Many counts were recorded for this clonotype. The CDR3 spans 14 residues. TCRdb independently ran MiXCR on the 5' RACE reads; one entry per CDR3 protein. The sample includes around 25,000 distinct CDR3 sequences, 4.5% to 7% seen only once; the top ten take around 2.5%. Sequencing was performed on whole blood. The chain links TRBV21-1 to TRBJ2-5; the D segment call TRBD1 is taken from the table without a DNA check. TRBV21-1 is a pseudogene locus. The receptor was isolated from an adult who was a healthcare worker with PCR-confirmed SARS-CoV-2 infection or an uninfected control (not recorded which). CDR3 nucleotides: TGTGCCAGCAGCTTTCGGGACGGCCAAGAGACCCAGTACTTC. This gives the protein CASSFRDGQETQYF.